The rows below give T cell receptor beta chains drawn from one sample of a study of a mutant IDH1 vaccine in newly diagnosed glioma. Generated by immunoSEQ multiplex PCR, the TCRdb table keeps only in-frame clones and is missing some. The sample carries tens of thousands of clones, 82% recorded once. Specimen: PBMCs, collected from a glioma patient treated with radiotherapy, temozolomide or both. These receptors were obtained from a man aged 25 to 40 with glioma. Each CDR3 is given with its conserved first and last residue. The D gene is left open where the match is weak. Only some rows state a clone size, as once, few, many or a class for expanded clones.

J gene: TRBJ1-1
CDR3 length: 12
clone size: few
V gene: TRBV30
D gene: .
CDR3 DNA: TGTGCCTGGGGGGGCCTGAACACTGAAGCTTTCTTT
CDR3 protein: CAWGGLNTEAFF

J gene: TRBJ2-5
CDR3 length: 19
clone size: .
V gene: TRBV10-3
D gene: .
CDR3 DNA: TGTGCCATCAGTGAGTCTTTTCGTAAAGCGGAAAAACGCAAAGAGACCCAGTACTTC
CDR3 protein: CAISESFRKAEKRKETQYF

J gene: TRBJ1-4
CDR3 length: 12
clone size: .
V gene: TRBV28
D gene: .
CDR3 DNA: TGTGCCAGCAGAGGGGTGGCTGAAAAACTGTTTTTT
CDR3 protein: CASRGVAEKLFF

J gene: TRBJ1-2
CDR3 length: 14
clone size: .
V gene: TRBV4-3
D gene: .
CDR3 DNA: TGCGCCAGCAGCCAAGAAACGGTCCTGGGGCCAGGAACCTTC
CDR3 protein: CASSQETVLGPGTF

J gene: TRBJ1-4
CDR3 length: 16
clone size: .
V gene: TRBV15
D gene: .
CDR3 DNA: TGTGCCACCAGCAACTTAAGGACAGCAACTAATGAAAAACTGTTTTTT
CDR3 protein: CATSNLRTATNEKLFF

J gene: TRBJ2-3
CDR3 length: 15
clone size: .
V gene: TRBV29-1
D gene: TRBD2
CDR3 DNA: TGCAGCGTTGAAGGGGAGGGAGTGGGCACAGATACGCAGTATTTT
CDR3 protein: CSVEGEGVGTDTQYF

J gene: TRBJ2-6
CDR3 length: 13
clone size: .
V gene: TRBV27
D gene: .
CDR3 DNA: TGTGCCAGGACTGCACCCGGGGCCAACGTCCTGACTTTC
CDR3 protein: CARTAPGANVLTF

J gene: TRBJ2-2
CDR3 length: 14
clone size: .
V gene: TRBV6-1
D gene: .
CDR3 DNA: TGTGCCAGCAGCGCAGGGTTGGACACCGGGGAGCTGTTTTTT
CDR3 protein: CASSAGLDTGELFF

J gene: TRBJ2-7
CDR3 length: 13
clone size: .
V gene: TRBV19
D gene: TRBD2
CDR3 DNA: TGTGCCAGTAGTATTCGGAGCGGGAGCGCTCAGTACTTC
CDR3 protein: CASSIRSGSAQYF

J gene: TRBJ2-2
CDR3 length: 16
clone size: .
V gene: TRBV5-1
D gene: .
CDR3 DNA: TGCGCCAGCAGCCCAAGGACAGCCTCGAACACCGGGGAGCTGTTTTTT
CDR3 protein: CASSPRTASNTGELFF

J gene: TRBJ2-2
CDR3 length: 20
clone size: .
V gene: TRBV11-2
D gene: TRBD2
CDR3 DNA: TGTGCCAGCAGCTTAGATTGGACTAGCGGCGCACTCGCGAACACCGGGGAGCTGTTTTTT
CDR3 protein: CASSLDWTSGALANTGELFF

J gene: TRBJ2-1
CDR3 length: 14
clone size: .
V gene: TRBV6-4
D gene: .
CDR3 DNA: TGTGCCAGCAGTTGGGGAGGTTCTTACAATGAGCAGTTCTTC
CDR3 protein: CASSWGGSYNEQFF

J gene: TRBJ2-2
CDR3 length: 15
clone size: .
V gene: TRBV5-1
D gene: TRBD1
CDR3 DNA: TGCGCCAGCAGCCTCCACCGGGACAGCACCGGGGAGCTGTTTTTT
CDR3 protein: CASSLHRDSTGELFF

J gene: TRBJ1-1
CDR3 length: 13
clone size: .
V gene: TRBV7-9
D gene: .
CDR3 DNA: TGTGCCAGCACCGATCACGGGGACACTGAAGCTTTCTTT
CDR3 protein: CASTDHGDTEAFF

J gene: TRBJ1-5
CDR3 length: 16
clone size: .
V gene: TRBV5-5
D gene: TRBD1
CDR3 DNA: TGTGCCAGCAGCCCGGCAGGGGGACTTAGCAATCAGCCCCAGCATTTT
CDR3 protein: CASSPAGGLSNQPQHF

J gene: TRBJ2-7
CDR3 length: 13
clone size: .
V gene: TRBV5-6
D gene: TRBD1
CDR3 DNA: TGTGCCAGCAAGCAGGGGGATGGATACGAGCAGTACTTC
CDR3 protein: CASKQGDGYEQYF

J gene: TRBJ1-1
CDR3 length: 14
clone size: .
V gene: TRBV2
D gene: .
CDR3 DNA: TGTGCCAGCAGCGCAAAGGGGTTGGACACTGAAGCTTTCTTT
CDR3 protein: CASSAKGLDTEAFF

J gene: TRBJ2-3
CDR3 length: 14
clone size: .
V gene: TRBV6-1
D gene: .
CDR3 DNA: TGTGCCAGCAACCCGGGACGGAGCACAGATACGCAGTATTTT
CDR3 protein: CASNPGRSTDTQYF

J gene: TRBJ1-2
CDR3 length: 14
clone size: .
V gene: TRBV6-6
D gene: .
CDR3 DNA: TGTGCCAGCAGCGACAGGTCGTCCAACTATGGCTACACCTTC
CDR3 protein: CASSDRSSNYGYTF

J gene: TRBJ2-1
CDR3 length: 14
clone size: .
V gene: TRBV28
D gene: .
CDR3 DNA: TGTGCCAGCAGTCCCCTGGACTCATACAATGAGCAGTTCTTC
CDR3 protein: CASSPLDSYNEQFF

J gene: TRBJ2-7
CDR3 length: 12
clone size: .
V gene: TRBV6-5
D gene: .
CDR3 DNA: TGTGCCAGCACCTCAGACGGGGGCGAGCAGTACTTC
CDR3 protein: CASTSDGGEQYF

J gene: TRBJ1-5
CDR3 length: 15
clone size: .
V gene: TRBV2
D gene: .
CDR3 DNA: TGTGCCAGCAGTGAGTCCGTGTATAGCAATCAGCCCCAGCATTTT
CDR3 protein: CASSESVYSNQPQHF

J gene: TRBJ2-7
CDR3 length: 11
clone size: .
V gene: TRBV29-1
D gene: TRBD1
CDR3 DNA: TGCAGCGCGGGACAGGGCAACGAGCAGTACTTC
CDR3 protein: CSAGQGNEQYF

J gene: TRBJ2-7
CDR3 length: 13
clone size: .
V gene: TRBV13
D gene: .
CDR3 DNA: TGTGCCAGCAGCTTCGTGGATTCCTACGAGCAGTACTTC
CDR3 protein: CASSFVDSYEQYF

J gene: TRBJ2-7
CDR3 length: 13
clone size: .
V gene: TRBV27
D gene: .
CDR3 DNA: TGTGCCAGCAGTTTTTCGAACAACTACGAGCAGTACTTC
CDR3 protein: CASSFSNNYEQYF

J gene: TRBJ2-1
CDR3 length: 15
clone size: .
V gene: TRBV10-3
D gene: TRBD2
CDR3 DNA: TGTGCCATCAGTGAGGAACTAGCGGGAGCCAATGAGCAGTTCTTC
CDR3 protein: CAISEELAGANEQFF

J gene: TRBJ1-1
CDR3 length: 15
clone size: .
V gene: TRBV5-1
D gene: .
CDR3 DNA: TGCGCCAGCAGCTTGGGGGATCCTACGGCCACTGAAGCTTTCTTT
CDR3 protein: CASSLGDPTATEAFF

J gene: TRBJ2-7
CDR3 length: 15
clone size: .
V gene: TRBV4-1
D gene: TRBD1
CDR3 DNA: TGCGCCAGCAGCCAAGAACAGGGGATTCCCTACGAGCAGTACTTC
CDR3 protein: CASSQEQGIPYEQYF

J gene: TRBJ2-5
CDR3 length: 13
clone size: .
V gene: TRBV10-3
D gene: .
CDR3 DNA: TGTGCCATCAGTGTGACAGACCAAGAGACCCAGTACTTC
CDR3 protein: CAISVTDQETQYF

J gene: TRBJ1-1
CDR3 length: 14
clone size: .
V gene: TRBV29-1
D gene: TRBD1
CDR3 DNA: TGCAGCGTCCTACAGGGGTTGGTTGGTACTGAAGCTTTCTTT
CDR3 protein: CSVLQGLVGTEAFF

J gene: TRBJ2-3
CDR3 length: 15
clone size: .
V gene: TRBV6-1
D gene: TRBD2
CDR3 DNA: TGTGCCAGCAGTGAGACTAGCGGGGGGGCAGATACGCAGTATTTT
CDR3 protein: CASSETSGGADTQYF

J gene: TRBJ1-2
CDR3 length: 14
clone size: .
V gene: TRBV9
D gene: .
CDR3 DNA: TGTGCCAGCAGCCATGGTCCCCACTACTATGGCTACACCTTC
CDR3 protein: CASSHGPHYYGYTF

J gene: TRBJ2-4
CDR3 length: 14
clone size: .
V gene: TRBV7-9
D gene: .
CDR3 DNA: TGTGCCAGCAGCTCCGCAGAGGCCAAAAACATTCAGTACTTC
CDR3 protein: CASSSAEAKNIQYF

J gene: TRBJ1-5
CDR3 length: 14
clone size: few
V gene: TRBV6-6
D gene: TRBD1
CDR3 DNA: TGTGCCAGCACCCAAGGACAGGCAAATCAGCCCCAGCATTTT
CDR3 protein: CASTQGQANQPQHF

J gene: TRBJ2-3
CDR3 length: 15
clone size: .
V gene: TRBV5-1
D gene: TRBD1
CDR3 DNA: TGCGCCAGCAGCACGGGACAGACTTCTTCGGATACGCAGTATTTT
CDR3 protein: CASSTGQTSSDTQYF

J gene: TRBJ1-1
CDR3 length: 17
clone size: .
V gene: TRBV10-2
D gene: .
CDR3 DNA: TGCGCCAGCAGTGATCCAACCCCGACAAAGAGGGATACTGAAGCTTTCTTT
CDR3 protein: CASSDPTPTKRDTEAFF

J gene: TRBJ1-4
CDR3 length: 16
clone size: .
V gene: TRBV10-3
D gene: .
CDR3 DNA: TGTGCCATCAGTGAGTCAGGGGGGAGGCCTAATGAAAAACTGTTTTTT
CDR3 protein: CAISESGGRPNEKLFF

J gene: TRBJ1-4
CDR3 length: 11
clone size: .
V gene: TRBV28
D gene: TRBD1
CDR3 DNA: TGTGCCAGCAGCACCCTAGGACAGGAGCTTTTT
CDR3 protein: CASSTLGQELF